The clone carrying this T cell receptor beta chain was found a few times. What it recognizes is unknown. The sample is drawn from a study of identical twins. Overall study findings and caveats: Zero-insertion analyses were open to partial confounding by invariant MAIT and iNKT cells. Among monozygotic twins, out-of-frame TCR alpha sharing exceeded what models predicted.

The CDR3 spans 14 residues. Germline lookup yields CDR1 MNHEY and CDR2 SVGEGT. V was trimmed by 0 bases and J by 2 bases, leaving 8 bases between them. Template switching supplied a universal primer site; unique molecular identifiers were carried on the cDNA. Each CDR3 protein is one row after TCRdb ran MiXCR on the 5' RACE reads. The sample has roughly 480,000 distinct CDR3 sequences, roughly 26% seen once. These same records also appear under a second study, on T cells expressing NK-cell markers. That paper states: Questions lingered over whether expanded NKG2C+ T cell clones were HCMV-specific.

The gene calls are TRBV6-2 or TRBV6-3 and TRBJ2-7; D unresolved. The TCR sequence derives from a young woman in good health. Sequences were obtained from CD4+ T cells sorted from blood. CDR3 sequence reads: CASSYSPLAYEQYF. The CDR3 DNA follows: TGTGCCAGCAGTTACTCGCCGTTAGCCTACGAGCAGTACTTC.